These 16 T cell receptor beta chains originate from one sample sequenced in a study of OX40 agonist ivuxolimab in advanced cancers. Data came from immunoSEQ multiplex PCR; TCRdb stores just in-frame clones and leaves some out. The sample records about 32,000 clones, roughly 80% being singletons. Here the sequenced sample was CD4+ or CD8+ T cells sorted from blood, taken in a trial of the OX40 agonist ivuxolimab. The receptors come from an adult with an advanced solid tumor such as melanoma, head and neck, liver or kidney cancer.

This chain links TRBV18 with TRBJ2-7; TRBD1 agrees at 7 bases. V dropped 5 bases and J dropped 7; count of bases not matched to a gene: 5. This CDR3 spans 12 amino acids. Germline CDR1 KGHSH, CDR2 LQKENI. The DNA of the CDR3 is TGTGCCAGCTCAACAGGGGCTGGAGAGCAGTACTTC. Translated: CASSTGAGEQYF.

This chain uses TRBV6-1 with TRBJ2-7; the D call may be TRBD1 or TRBD2 (5 bases each). Germline loops: CDR1 MNHNS, CDR2 SASEGT. The CDR3 totals 15 residues. V lost 1 base, J lost 7 bases, and 17 bases lay in between. The CDR3 here is CASSEVRGHVREQYF. The CDR3 region has the DNA TGTGCCAGCAGTGAAGTACGGGGCCATGTACGAGAGCAGTACTTC.

The V call is TRBV4-2, the J call TRBJ1-2; 7 nucleotides align to TRBD1. Germline CDR1 and CDR2: LGHNA and YNFKEQ. This CDR3 has 13 residues. With 5 bases clipped from V and 3 bases from J, the junction kept 3 bases outside the gene matches. CDR3 DNA: TGTGCCAGCAGCAAGACAGGGCACTATGGCTACACCTTC. Translation gives CASSKTGHYGYTF.

This clone appeared a few times. The J gene is TRBJ1-5, the V gene TRBV7-2; 9 bases are shared with TRBD1. CDR3 length: 15 residues. Germline-derived CDR1 and CDR2 are SGHTA and FQGNSA. V trimming: 5 bases; J trimming: 5 bases; junction bases outside the gene matches: 7. CDR3 protein: CASSTRRTGDQPQHF. CDR3 nucleotides: TGTGCCAGCAGCACAAGAAGGACAGGGGATCAGCCCCAGCATTTT.

This chain joins TRBV18 and TRBJ1-5, with D perhaps matching TRBD1 (5 bases). The CDR3 extends over 13 amino acids. Deletions cut 3 bases from V and 3 bases from J, with 6 bases between. CDR1 and CDR2 (germline): KGHSH, LQKENI. The CDR3 nucleotides read TGTGCCAGCTCACCGGACAACAATCAGCCCCAGCATTTT. Amino acid sequence: CASSPDNNQPQHF.

The chain has TRBV6-1 and TRBJ1-6; unclear D gene. V shed 2 bases and J shed 7 bases, with 12 bases lying between them. Germline V gives CDR1 MNHNS, CDR2 SASEGT. This CDR3 contains 15 residues. CDR3 amino acids: CASSELVGLNSPLHF. The CDR3 DNA reads TGTGCCAGCAGTGAACTGGTAGGGTTGAATTCACCCCTCCACTTT.

V usage is TRBV27 and J usage is TRBJ2-1; tentatively, D is TRBD2 (7 bases). V was clipped by 4 bases and J by 5 bases, with 15 bases between them. The length of the CDR3 is 15 residues. Germline CDR1 MNHEY, CDR2 SMNVEV (reference sequence). The CDR3 region has the DNA TGTGCCAGCAGTTCCACAGGGAGGGAGAACAATGAGCAGTTCTTC. Translating gives CASSSTGRENNEQFF.

The V call is TRBV11-2, the J call TRBJ2-7; 7 bases agree with TRBD1. The CDR3 is 18 amino acids. J was trimmed by 6 bases and V by 5 bases; bases with no gene match: 22. The germline V gene encodes CDR1 SGHAT and CDR2 FQNNGV. The CDR3, as DNA: TGTGCCAGCAGCCTCCGACAGGGCTTTGCGTCGGGAAGGATCGAGCAGTACTTC. Protein sequence: CASSLRQGFASGRIEQYF.

The J gene is TRBJ2-3, the V gene TRBV11-2, with 14 bases matching TRBD2. V lost 1 base and J lost 4; bases outside the gene matches: 10. The germline CDR1 and CDR2 sequences are SGHAT and FQNNGV. The CDR3 runs to 19 residues. CDR3 in amino acids: CASSLGPGTSGRRADTQYF. CDR3 nucleotides: TGTGCCAGCAGCTTAGGCCCAGGGACTAGCGGGAGAAGGGCAGATACGCAGTATTTT.

The chain joins TRBV30 to TRBJ1-5; D call uncertain. Germline values: CDR1 GTSNPN, CDR2 SVGIG (reference sequence). The length of the CDR3 is 14 residues. V was shortened by 0 bases and J by 5 bases, with 11 bases between the two germline ends. In nucleotides, the CDR3 is TGTGCCTGGAGTGTAGGGCAGCCTTATCAGCCCCAGCATTTT. This encodes CAWSVGQPYQPQHF.

V is TRBV11-2 and J is TRBJ2-1; possibly TRBD2 for D (7 bases). Trimming cost V 6 bases and J 5 bases, with 17 bases left between them. The germline V gene encodes CDR1 SGHAT and CDR2 FQNNGV. CDR3 length: 15 amino acids. The CDR3 DNA is TGTGCCAGCAGATCAGTCGGGGGGCTGAACAATGAGCAGTTCTTC. This sequence encodes CASRSVGGLNNEQFF.

The chain has TRBV14 and TRBJ1-6; 12 bases agree with TRBD1. V lost 3 bases to trimming and J lost 9 bases; unmatched junction nucleotides: 0. CDR1 SGHDN and CDR2 FVKESK come from the germline V gene. The CDR3 has 14 residues. The CDR3 DNA sequence: TGTGCCAGCAGCCAGGGACAGGGGGCTTCACCCCTCCACTTT. This translates into CASSQGQGASPLHF.

The chain couples TRBV11-2 to TRBJ1-2; D ambiguous. Trimming cost V 5 bases and J 4 bases, with 11 bases left between them. Germline-derived CDR1 and CDR2 are SGHAT and FQNNGV. The CDR3 covers 13 residues. The CDR3 loop is CASSEEVSYGYTF. For the CDR3, the DNA is TGTGCCAGCAGCGAAGAAGTTAGCTATGGCTACACCTTC.

This clone was seen once. CDR3 nucleotides: TGTGCCACCAGCAGAGCTAGCGGGATGTACTACGAGCAGTACTTC. Its protein is CATSRASGMYYEQYF. This rearrangement joins TRBV15 to TRBJ2-7; TRBD2 matches at 9 bases. J was trimmed by 3 bases and V by 1 base; bases with no gene match: 4. This CDR3 is 15 amino acids long. The germline CDR1 and CDR2 sequences are LNHNV and YYDKDF (reference sequence).

The chain carries TRBV28 and TRBJ2-5; D gene ambiguous. The CDR3 spans 14 residues. CDR1 is MDHEN and CDR2 is SYDVKM in the germline V gene. The germline V and J ends were trimmed by 3 bases and 1 base, with 9 bases remaining between them. CDR3 nucleotide sequence: TGTGCCAGCAGTTTTTTTGCAGGCCAAGAGACCCAGTACTTC. It specifies CASSFFAGQETQYF.

The V and J genes are TRBV28 and TRBJ2-1; TRBD2 aligns across 12 bases. CDR1 is MDHEN, CDR2 SYDVKM, per germline. CDR3 size: 17 residues. The V segment lost 2 bases and the J segment 3 bases; nucleotides outside the gene matches: 5. The CDR3 DNA follows: TGTGCCAGCAGTTTACCCCTAGCGGGAGGGCACTACAATGAGCAGTTCTTC. Translation: CASSLPLAGGHYNEQFF.